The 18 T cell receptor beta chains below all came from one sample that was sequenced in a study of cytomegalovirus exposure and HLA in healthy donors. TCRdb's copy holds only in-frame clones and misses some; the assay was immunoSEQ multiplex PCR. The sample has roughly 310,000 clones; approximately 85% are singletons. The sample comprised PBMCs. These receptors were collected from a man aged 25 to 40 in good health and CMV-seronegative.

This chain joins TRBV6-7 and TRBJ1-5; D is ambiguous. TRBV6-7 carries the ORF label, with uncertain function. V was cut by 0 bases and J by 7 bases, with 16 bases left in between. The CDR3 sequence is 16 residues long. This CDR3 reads CASSYSARESGQPQHF. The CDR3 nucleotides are TGTGCCAGCAGTTACTCTGCTAGGGAGAGTGGGCAGCCCCAGCATTTT.

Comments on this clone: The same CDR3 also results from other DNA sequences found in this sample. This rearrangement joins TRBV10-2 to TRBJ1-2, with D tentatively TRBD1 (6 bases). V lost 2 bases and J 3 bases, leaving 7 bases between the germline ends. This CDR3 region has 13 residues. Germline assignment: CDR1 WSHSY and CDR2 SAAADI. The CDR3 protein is CASSEGQYYGYTF. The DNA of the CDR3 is TGCGCCAGCAGTGAGGGACAGTACTATGGCTACACCTTC.

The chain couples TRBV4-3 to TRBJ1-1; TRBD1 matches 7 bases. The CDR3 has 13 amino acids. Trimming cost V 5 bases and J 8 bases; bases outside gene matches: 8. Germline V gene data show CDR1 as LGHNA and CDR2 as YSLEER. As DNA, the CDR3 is TGCGCCAGCAGCTTCCGGGACAGCGAAGAAGCTTTCTTT. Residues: CASSFRDSEEAFF.

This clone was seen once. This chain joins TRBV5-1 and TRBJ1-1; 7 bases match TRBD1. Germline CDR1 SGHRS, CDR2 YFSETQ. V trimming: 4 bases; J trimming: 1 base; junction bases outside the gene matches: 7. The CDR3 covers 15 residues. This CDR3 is CASSPRRTGNTEAFF. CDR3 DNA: TGCGCCAGCAGCCCCCGCCGGACAGGGAACACTGAAGCTTTCTTT. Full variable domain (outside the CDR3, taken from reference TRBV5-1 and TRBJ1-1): KAGVTQTPRYLIKTRGQQVTLSCSPISGHRSVSWYQQTPGQGLQFLFEYFSETQRNKGNFPGRFSGRQFSNSRSEMNVSTLELGDSALYLCASSPRRTGNTEAFFGQGTRLTVV.

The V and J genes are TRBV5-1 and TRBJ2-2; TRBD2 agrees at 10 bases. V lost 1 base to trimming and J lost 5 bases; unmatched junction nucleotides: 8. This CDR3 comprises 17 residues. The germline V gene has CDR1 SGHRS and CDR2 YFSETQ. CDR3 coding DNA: TGCGCCAGCAGCTTGCGGCCTAGCGGGGGCGAGACCGGGGAGCTGTTTTTT. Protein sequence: CASSLRPSGGETGELFF.

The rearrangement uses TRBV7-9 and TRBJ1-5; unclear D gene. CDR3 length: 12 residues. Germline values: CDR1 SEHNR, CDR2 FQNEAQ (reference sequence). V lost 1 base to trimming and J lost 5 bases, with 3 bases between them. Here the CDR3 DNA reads TGTGCCAGCAGCTTAGTCGATCAGCCCCAGCATTTT. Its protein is CASSLVDQPQHF.

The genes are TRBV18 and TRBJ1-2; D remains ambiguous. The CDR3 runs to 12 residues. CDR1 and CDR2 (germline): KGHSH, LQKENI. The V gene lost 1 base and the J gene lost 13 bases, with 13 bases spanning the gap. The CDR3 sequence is CASSPRTAPPTF. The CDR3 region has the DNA TGTGCCAGCTCACCACGAACAGCTCCCCCCACCTTC.

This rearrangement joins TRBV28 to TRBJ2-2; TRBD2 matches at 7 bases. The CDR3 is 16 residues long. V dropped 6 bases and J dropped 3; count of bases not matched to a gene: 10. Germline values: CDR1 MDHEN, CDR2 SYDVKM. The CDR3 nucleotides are TGTGCCAGCAGGACCGGGTCGGGAGGCGACACCGGGGAGCTGTTTTTT. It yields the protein CASRTGSGGDTGELFF.

The CDR3 sequence: CASSDRGPNYGYTF. In nucleotides, the CDR3 is TGTGCCAGCAGTGACAGGGGGCCGAACTATGGCTACACCTTC. The chain couples TRBV7-2 to TRBJ1-2; 10 bases fit TRBD1. The CDR3 has 14 amino acids. Germline V gene sequence: CDR1 SGHTA, CDR2 FQGNSA. V trimming: 6 bases; J trimming: 2 bases; junction bases outside the gene matches: 3.

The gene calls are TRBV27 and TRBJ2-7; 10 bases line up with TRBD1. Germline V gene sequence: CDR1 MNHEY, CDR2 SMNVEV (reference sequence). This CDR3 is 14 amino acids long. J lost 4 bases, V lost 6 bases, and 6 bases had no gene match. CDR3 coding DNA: TGTGCCAGCAGCCGGGACAGGGGCGCGTACGAGCAGTACTTC. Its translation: CASSRDRGAYEQYF.

The CDR3 coding sequence is TGTGCCAGCAGATCTGACAGGGAATATGGCTACACCTTC. Translated, it gives CASRSDREYGYTF. This rearrangement joins TRBV2 to TRBJ1-2, with 7 bases identical to TRBD1. The CDR3 sequence is 13 residues long. Per the germline V gene, CDR1 is SNHLY and CDR2 is FYNNEI. V was clipped by 6 bases and J by 5 bases; unmatched bases: 6.

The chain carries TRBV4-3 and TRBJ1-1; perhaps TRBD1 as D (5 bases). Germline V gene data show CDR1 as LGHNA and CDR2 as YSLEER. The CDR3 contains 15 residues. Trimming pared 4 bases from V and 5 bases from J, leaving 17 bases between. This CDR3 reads CASSPSWTGGTEAFF. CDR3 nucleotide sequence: TGCGCCAGCAGCCCCAGCTGGACGGGGGGTACTGAAGCTTTCTTT.

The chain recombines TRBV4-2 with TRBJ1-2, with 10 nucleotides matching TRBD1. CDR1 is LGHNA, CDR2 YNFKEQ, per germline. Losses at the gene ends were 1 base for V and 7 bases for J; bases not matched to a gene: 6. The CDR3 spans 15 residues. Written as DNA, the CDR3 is TGTGCCAGCAGCCAAGGGACAGGGGGAGTGGGTGGCTACACCTTC. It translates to CASSQGTGGVGGYTF.

The chain's CDR3 is CASRRTGSRNEQFF. CDR3 in DNA: TGTGCCAGCAGGAGAACCGGGAGCAGGAATGAGCAGTTCTTC. The rearrangement joins TRBV6-1 to TRBJ2-1, with a weak D call TRBD2 (6 bases). Germline V CDR1 and CDR2: MNHNS, SASEGT. CDR3 length: 14 residues. With 6 bases removed from V and 7 bases from J, the gap between germline ends came to 16 bases.

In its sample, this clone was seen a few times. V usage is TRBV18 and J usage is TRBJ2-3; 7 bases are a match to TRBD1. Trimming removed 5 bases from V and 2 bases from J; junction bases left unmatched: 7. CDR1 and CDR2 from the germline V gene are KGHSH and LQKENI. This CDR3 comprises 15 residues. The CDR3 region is CASSNRDRDTDTQYF. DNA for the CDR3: TGTGCCAGCTCAAACCGGGACAGAGACACAGATACGCAGTATTTT.

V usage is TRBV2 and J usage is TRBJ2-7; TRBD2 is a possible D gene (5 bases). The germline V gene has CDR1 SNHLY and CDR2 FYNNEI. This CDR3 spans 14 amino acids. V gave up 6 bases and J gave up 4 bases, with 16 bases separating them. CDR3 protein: CASSEPGYRYEQYF. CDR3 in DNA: TGTGCCAGCAGCGAGCCGGGATACCGGTACGAGCAGTACTTC.

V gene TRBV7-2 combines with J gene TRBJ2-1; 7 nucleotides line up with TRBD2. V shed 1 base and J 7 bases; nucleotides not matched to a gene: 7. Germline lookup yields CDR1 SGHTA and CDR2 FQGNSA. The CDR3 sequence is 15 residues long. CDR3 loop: CASSLEAGGSNEQFF. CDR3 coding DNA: TGTGCCAGCAGCTTAGAGGCCGGGGGGAGTAATGAGCAGTTCTTC.

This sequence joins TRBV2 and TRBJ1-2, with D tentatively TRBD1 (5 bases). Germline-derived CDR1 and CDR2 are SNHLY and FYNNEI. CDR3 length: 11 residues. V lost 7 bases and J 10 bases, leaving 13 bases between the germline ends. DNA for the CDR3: TGTGCCAGCACCCAGACAGCTTCCTACACCTTC. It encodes CASTQTASYTF.